Presented here are 7 T cell receptor beta chains from one specimen sequenced in a study of tumor-infiltrating lymphocytes in primary liver carcinoma. The tissue used was unsorted bulk material of roughly 17-34 mg. RNA and DNA were co-extracted from it with the AllPrep DNA/RNA mini kit. TCR beta cDNA was reverse-transcribed from around 0.55 ug of total RNA. The reaction used a constant-region primer and ProtoScript II reverse transcriptase. Slightly modified ARM-PCR, run as three nested multiplex PCR rounds, produced the TCR beta libraries. The first two PCR rounds, roughly 10 cycles each, used TRBV1-TRBV30 forward primers and a C-beta reverse primer. TCRdb ran MiXCR on the multiplex PCR reads and lists one entry per CDR3 protein. This table holds around 120,000 distinct CDR3 sequences, less than 75% found once. Specimen: tumor-adjacent normal liver tissue. These receptors all come from a woman aged 55-70 years with primary liver carcinoma and hepatitis B virus infection.

The chain couples TRBV28 to TRBJ2-5, with D maybe TRBD2 (7 bases). Germline-derived CDR1 and CDR2 are MDHEN and SYDVKM. V lost 6 bases and J 9 bases, leaving 17 bases between the germline ends. This CDR3 is 13 amino acids long. The CDR3 DNA reads TGTGCCAGCAGGGGGTTGCGGGGGCAGGCCCAGTACTTC. Translated: CASRGLRGQAQYF.

To note about this clonotype: The junction and the germline gene differ at one end; a read error may be behind it. The J gene is TRBJ2-7, the V gene TRBV5-1; maybe TRBD1 (6 bases). The germline CDR1 and CDR2 sequences are SGHRS and YFSETQ. The CDR3 runs 15 residues. The chain's CDR3 is CTSSLSRQDTYEQYF. The CDR3 coding sequence is TGCACCAGCAGCTTGTCACGACAGGACACCTACGAGCAGTACTTC.

As for this clonotype: At one end, the junction sequence differs from germline, possibly due to a read error. J is TRBJ2-7 and V is TRBV6-6; tentative D call: TRBD2 (8 bases). The CDR3 covers 16 residues. CDR1 MNHNY and CDR2 SVGAGI come from the germline V gene (reference sequence). CDR3 protein: CASSYTGGTATYEQCF. The CDR3 DNA follows: TGTGCCAGCAGTTACACGGGGGGGACAGCTACCTACGAGCAGTGCTTC.

As concerns this clonotype: This CDR3 is missing its conserved last phenylalanine or tryptophan, likely due to a read error. The V gene is TRBV28, the J gene TRBJ2-1; 7 bases agree with TRBD2. V trimming: 8 bases; J trimming: 0 bases; junction bases outside the gene matches: 7. The CDR3 has 15 residues. In germline, CDR1 is MDHEN, CDR2 SYDVKM. The CDR3 DNA reads as TGTGCCAGCTCTGGACTAGGGAGCTCCTACAATGAGCAGTTCCTC. Its protein product is CASSGLGSSYNEQFL.

Turning to this clonotype: A clone one base away is much larger, so this may be a read error. J is TRBJ2-1 and V is TRBV4-1, with 10 nucleotides matching TRBD2. The trim removed 8 bases at V and 6 bases at J, leaving 7 bases unmatched. The CDR3 spans 14 residues. Per germline, CDR1 MGHRA and CDR2 YSYEKL. The CDR3 loop is CASCPRLAGNEQFF. The CDR3, as DNA: TGCGCCAGCTGCCCTCGACTAGCGGGCAATGAGCAGTTCTTC.

Concerning this clonotype itself: An end of the junction differs from the germline gene, which may be a read error. This chain uses TRBV11-2 with TRBJ2-1, with 7 bases lining up with TRBD2. This CDR3 is built from 15 residues. Germline V lookup: CDR1 SGHAT, CDR2 FQNNGV. The DNA of the CDR3 is TGTGCCAGCAGCACGCGGGAGTGGTCCTACAGTGATCAGTCCTTC. Amino acid sequence: CASSTREWSYSDQSF.

The chain couples TRBV11-2 to TRBJ2-7; D gene ambiguous. Germline V CDR1 and CDR2: SGHAT, FQNNGV. Trimming cost V 11 bases and J 6 bases, with 17 bases left between them. The CDR3 loop spans 12 amino acids. In DNA, the CDR3 is TGTGCCGGCACCCAGACATGGTCCGAGCAGTACTTC. It codes for CAGTQTWSEQYF.